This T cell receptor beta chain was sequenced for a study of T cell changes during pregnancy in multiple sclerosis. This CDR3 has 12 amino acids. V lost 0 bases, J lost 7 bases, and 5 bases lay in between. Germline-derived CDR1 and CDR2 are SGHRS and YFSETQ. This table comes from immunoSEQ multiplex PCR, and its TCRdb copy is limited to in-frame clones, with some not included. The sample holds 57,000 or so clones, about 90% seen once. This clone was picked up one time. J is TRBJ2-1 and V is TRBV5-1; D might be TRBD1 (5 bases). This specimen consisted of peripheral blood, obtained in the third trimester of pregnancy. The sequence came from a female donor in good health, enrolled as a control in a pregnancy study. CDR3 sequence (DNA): TGCGCCAGCAGCTTGGAGGGGAATGAGCAGTTCTTC. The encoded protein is CASSLEGNEQFF.